This T cell receptor (beta chain) was captured in a study of response to subunit inactivated influenza vaccine. Study-wide findings and caveats: The authors suggested that every seasonal influenza vaccination recruits few new T cells.

Using its own MiXCR run on the RT-PCR reads, TCRdb lists one record per CDR3 protein. Of 500,000 to 600,000 distinct CDR3 sequences listed, 16% were seen once; the top ten hold 3%. This clonotype was counted only a few times. Antigen: not known. Germline values: CDR1 LNHNV, CDR2 YYDKDF (reference sequence). V was cut by 3 bases and J by 0 bases, with 12 bases left in between. The CDR3 length is 16 residues. The rearrangement uses TRBV15 and TRBJ2-1, with D perhaps TRBD2 (5 bases). Sequencing used CD4+ T cells sorted from PBMCs, obtained 23 to 25 months after vaccination. The sequence derives from a man aged 50 to 69 who received an inactivated influenza vaccine. The CDR3 DNA follows: TGTGCCACCAGCAGGACCCGGGGAATCTCCTACAATGAGCAGTTCTTC. Amino acids: CATSRTRGISYNEQFF.